Each of the 18 T cell receptor beta chains below was sequenced from the same sample in a study of cytomegalovirus exposure and HLA in healthy donors. Amplification used 60 Vbeta primers and 13 Jbeta primers. Clones were read by immunoSEQ multiplex PCR, and TCRdb kept only the in-frame ones, dropping some. The sample data list 85,000 or so clones. The sequencing input was PBMCs. These receptor sequences come from a young woman in good health and CMV-seronegative.

This chain joins TRBV15 and TRBJ1-1, with TRBD1 as a possible D gene (5 bases). V lost 1 base to trimming and J lost 7 bases, with 13 bases between them. Germline lookup yields CDR1 LNHNV and CDR2 YYDKDF (reference sequence). The CDR3 is 14 residues long. The CDR3 DNA sequence: TGTGCCACCAGCAGAGTTGTAGGGGAACTTGAAGCTTTCTTT. It is translated as CATSRVVGELEAFF.

The V and J genes are TRBV4-1 and TRBJ1-2; no firm D call. There are 14 residues in the CDR3. The germline V gene encodes CDR1 MGHRA and CDR2 YSYEKL. The V end was cut by 1 base, the J end by 2 bases, with 8 bases between. CDR3 coding DNA: TGCGCCAGCAGCCAAGTGTCTCCCAACTATGGCTACACCTTC. This sequence encodes CASSQVSPNYGYTF.

The chain links TRBV7-9 to TRBJ2-5, with no clear D. With 5 bases removed from V and 4 bases from J, the gap between germline ends came to 14 bases. Germline CDR1 SEHNR, CDR2 FQNEAQ (reference sequence). There are 14 residues in the CDR3. CDR3 nucleotide sequence: TGTGCCAGCAGCCCGCCGTACCCGAGAGAGACCCAGTACTTC. Encoded protein: CASSPPYPRETQYF.

The chain combines TRBV15 with TRBJ1-2; TRBD1 is a possible D gene (5 bases). V was trimmed by 0 bases and J by 5 bases, leaving 13 bases between them. The CDR3 loop spans 15 amino acids. The germline CDR1 and CDR2 sequences are LNHNV and YYDKDF (reference sequence). CDR3 region: CATSRDVETAYGYTF. CDR3 sequence (DNA): TGTGCCACCAGCAGAGATGTTGAGACAGCGTATGGCTACACCTTC.

The genes are TRBV6-1 and TRBJ1-3; possibly TRBD1 for D (6 bases). V was shortened by 3 bases and J by 0 bases, with 15 bases between the two germline ends. CDR3 length equals 17 residues. Germline V CDR1 and CDR2: MNHNS, SASEGT. CDR3: CASSEAVTGRSGNTIYF. CDR3 nucleotides: TGTGCCAGCAGTGAGGCAGTGACAGGCCGCTCTGGAAACACCATATATTTT.

A remark on this clone: The germline gene is not matched at one end of the junction; a read error may be the cause. The chain joins TRBV6-5 to TRBJ1-1; 8 positions match TRBD1. The CDR3 extends over 15 amino acids. Germline CDR1 MNHEY, CDR2 SVGAGI. The DNA of the CDR3 is TGTGCCAGCAGCTACTTGGGGACAGGGAACACTGAAGCTTTCTTT. This translates into CASSYLGTGNTEAFF.

The chain carries TRBV11-2 and TRBJ2-7; no reliable D call. The length of the CDR3 is 15 residues. CDR1 is SGHAT and CDR2 is FQNNGV in the germline V gene. V lost 2 bases to trimming and J lost 2 bases, with 13 bases between them. This chain's CDR3 is CASSLSAGPAYEQYF. Here the CDR3 DNA reads TGTGCCAGCAGCTTATCGGCAGGCCCGGCCTACGAGCAGTACTTC.

CDR3 region: CASSLEFDSLYGYTF. CDR3 bases: TGTGCCAGCAGCTTGGAGTTCGACAGTCTTTATGGCTACACCTTC. The chain links TRBV5-6 to TRBJ1-2; a weak D match, TRBD1 (5 bases). The germline gives CDR1 SGHDT, CDR2 YYEEEE. CDR3 length equals 15 residues. V was cut by 0 bases and J by 5 bases, with 14 bases left in between.

The chain joins TRBV5-1 to TRBJ1-6; 9 nucleotides line up with TRBD1. The V and J ends lost 0 bases and 14 bases, in that order; junction bases with no gene match: 9. Germline V CDR1 and CDR2: SGHRS, YFSETQ. This CDR3 contains 15 residues. DNA of the CDR3: TGCGCCAGCAGCTTGGATCGGACAGGGGACAGGTCCCTCCACTTT. Amino acid sequence: CASSLDRTGDRSLHF. The full variable domain, rest sourced from reference TRBV5-1 and TRBJ1-6, is KAGVTQTPRYLIKTRGQQVTLSCSPISGHRSVSWYQQTPGQGLQFLFEYFSETQRNKGNFPGRFSGRQFSNSRSEMNVSTLELGDSALYLCASSLDRTGDRSLHFGNGTRLTVT.

The rearrangement uses TRBV5-6 and TRBJ2-7, with TRBD1 matching 9 bases. The CDR3 has 14 amino acids. Germline trimming cut 4 bases from V and 3 bases from J; bases unmatched to any gene: 5. In germline, CDR1 is SGHDT, CDR2 YYEEEE. CDR3 sequence reads: CASSGRQGDYEQYF. CDR3 bases: TGTGCCAGCAGCGGCCGACAGGGGGACTACGAGCAGTACTTC.

This chain joins TRBV10-1 and TRBJ1-1; D not certain. Between the trimmed V and J ends, which lost 0 bases and 10 bases, there was a span of 12 bases. Germline-derived CDR1 and CDR2 are WNHNN and SYGVQD (reference sequence). The CDR3 sequence is 13 residues long. CDR3 nucleotide sequence: TGCGCCAGCAGTGAGTCGTGGAATGGGAGAGCTTTCTTT. Amino acid sequence: CASSESWNGRAFF.

This chain uses TRBV5-6 with TRBJ1-2; D is unresolved. Germline lookup yields CDR1 SGHDT and CDR2 YYEEEE. The germline V and J ends were trimmed by 0 bases and 4 bases, with 7 bases remaining between them. The length of the CDR3 is 13 residues. The CDR3 sequence: CASSLEDIYGYTF. DNA of the CDR3: TGTGCCAGCAGCTTGGAAGACATCTATGGCTACACCTTC.

This chain connects TRBV10-3 to TRBJ1-2, with 7 bases matching TRBD1. J gave up 1 base and V 6 bases, and 14 bases lay outside the gene matches. CDR3 length: 17 amino acids. Germline V gene data show CDR1 as ENHRY and CDR2 as SYGVKD. This chain's CDR3 is CAISEGRRTGDNYGYTF. The CDR3 DNA sequence: TGTGCCATCAGCGAGGGCCGGAGGACAGGAGATAACTATGGCTACACCTTC.

The V call is TRBV2, the J call TRBJ2-2; D possibly corresponds to TRBD2 (6 bases). The CDR3 has 15 residues. Germline CDR1 reads SNHLY; CDR2 reads FYNNEI. The germline V and J ends were trimmed by 6 bases and 0 bases, with 11 bases remaining between them. The DNA of the CDR3 is TGTGCCAGCAGAGGCGGGACCGCGAACACCGGGGAGCTGTTTTTT. It codes for CASRGGTANTGELFF.

The CDR3 nucleotides read TGTGCCACACGTCCGACAGGTCGTAATGAAAAACTGTTTTTT. Protein: CATRPTGRNEKLFF. J is TRBJ1-4 and V is TRBV27; possible D gene TRBD1, 6 bases. Germline V gene data show CDR1 as MNHEY and CDR2 as SMNVEV (reference sequence). The V end was cut by 10 bases, the J end by 4 bases, with 16 bases between. CDR3 size: 14 residues.

The rearrangement joins TRBV28 to TRBJ2-1, with D possibly being TRBD2 (7 bases). CDR1 is MDHEN, CDR2 SYDVKM, per germline. This CDR3 has 15 amino acids. Trimming took off 2 bases at V and 6 bases at J, with 14 bases between the two ends. CDR3 amino acids: CASSLAGARGNEQFF. CDR3 in DNA: TGTGCCAGCAGTTTAGCGGGGGCGCGGGGCAATGAGCAGTTCTTC.

The chain uses TRBV6-5 and TRBJ1-4; D not resolved. Trimming shortened V by 2 bases and J by 6 bases, and 10 bases separated the two germline ends. Germline-derived CDR1 and CDR2 are MNHEY and SVGAGI. The CDR3 is made up of 14 amino acids. CDR3 nucleotide sequence: TGTGCCAGCAGTTACAAACCGGGTCATGAAAAACTGTTTTTT. Its translation: CASSYKPGHEKLFF.

The chain is built from TRBV25-1 and TRBJ2-4, with 7 bases matching TRBD2. V shed 4 bases and J 2 bases; nucleotides not matched to a gene: 5. Germline V gene sequence: CDR1 MGHDK, CDR2 SYGVNS. The CDR3 consists of 15 residues. The CDR3 nucleotides are TGTGCCAGCAGTGGGCCCGGGGGGACCAAAAACATTCAGTACTTC. This gives the protein CASSGPGGTKNIQYF.